This is a list of T cell receptor beta chains from one sample in a study of blood T cell repertoires in COVID-19. The protocol was immunoSEQ multiplex PCR, while the TCRdb copy is restricted to in-frame clones and leaves out a portion. The repertoire holds roughly 100,000 clones, with approximately 81% as singletons. The sequenced material came from peripheral blood. These receptors all come from a man older than 75 with acute or convalescent COVID-19. CDR3s include the opening cysteine and the closing phenylalanine or tryptophan. A D gene is named only where the DNA matches it firmly. Rows give clone size only sometimes, using once, few, many, or a class for an expanded clone.

d_call: TRBD1; v_call: TRBV5-5; j_call: TRBJ2-7; clone_size: .; cdr3_nt: TGTGCCAGCAGCATGCGACAGGGATGGGTCTACGAGCAGTACTTC; cdr3_aa: CASSMRQGWVYEQYF
d_call: .; v_call: TRBV21-1; j_call: TRBJ1-3; clone_size: .; cdr3_nt: TGTGCCAGCAGCAAATCTGGGGACATAGGTTACTCTGGAAACACCATATATTTT; cdr3_aa: CASSKSGDIGYSGNTIYF
d_call: TRBD1; v_call: TRBV29-1; j_call: TRBJ1-4; clone_size: .; cdr3_nt: TGCAGCGTTGAAGGGACAGGGCCTAATGAAAAACTGTTTTTT; cdr3_aa: CSVEGTGPNEKLFF
d_call: .; v_call: TRBV6-2/TRBV6-3; j_call: TRBJ1-5; clone_size: .; cdr3_nt: TGTGCCAGCAGTTTTCCAGGGCGGAGCAATCAGCCCCAGCATTTT; cdr3_aa: CASSFPGRSNQPQHF
d_call: .; v_call: TRBV3-1/TRBV3-2; j_call: TRBJ2-7; clone_size: .; cdr3_nt: TGTGCCAGCAGCCAGGCAGGAGGCGAGCAGTACTTC; cdr3_aa: CASSQAGGEQYF
d_call: TRBD2; v_call: TRBV4-1; j_call: TRBJ2-1; clone_size: .; cdr3_nt: TGCGCCAGCAGCCGCGGATTAAGACTAGCGGGAGGTGTCAACAATGAGCAGTTCTTC; cdr3_aa: CASSRGLRLAGGVNNEQFF
d_call: TRBD1; v_call: TRBV18; j_call: TRBJ1-1; clone_size: .; cdr3_nt: TGTGCCAGCTCACCACGACAGGGAACCAACACTGAAGCTTTCTTT; cdr3_aa: CASSPRQGTNTEAFF
d_call: TRBD2; v_call: TRBV28; j_call: TRBJ2-1; clone_size: .; cdr3_nt: TGTGCCAGCAGTTCAGCAGTTTATCGGACTAGCGGGAGAGACTATGAGCAGTTCTTC; cdr3_aa: CASSSAVYRTSGRDYEQFF
d_call: .; v_call: TRBV18; j_call: TRBJ1-1; clone_size: once; cdr3_nt: TGTGCCAGCTCACCTAACATTCGTGGGGCCACTGAAGCTTTCTTT; cdr3_aa: CASSPNIRGATEAFF
d_call: TRBD1; v_call: TRBV5-1; j_call: TRBJ2-7; clone_size: .; cdr3_nt: TGCGCCAGCAGCTTGCTCCGGACAGGGCAGGGCGAGCAGTACTTC; cdr3_aa: CASSLLRTGQGEQYF
d_call: TRBD1; v_call: TRBV4-3; j_call: TRBJ1-6; clone_size: .; cdr3_nt: TGCGCCAGCAGCCAAGATGGGAAAGGGGGCGTCGCTTCACCCCTCCACTTT; cdr3_aa: CASSQDGKGGVASPLHF
d_call: .; v_call: TRBV7-9; j_call: TRBJ2-3; clone_size: .; cdr3_nt: TGTGCCAGCAGCTTAGAAGGTATCCGGACGACTAGAACAGATACGCAGTATTTT; cdr3_aa: CASSLEGIRTTRTDTQYF
d_call: TRBD2; v_call: TRBV28; j_call: TRBJ2-3; clone_size: .; cdr3_nt: TGTGCCAGCGGGGCGCGGGAGGGCCGTACAGATACGCAGTATTTT; cdr3_aa: CASGAREGRTDTQYF
d_call: TRBD1; v_call: TRBV5-1; j_call: TRBJ1-4; clone_size: .; cdr3_nt: TGCGCCAGCAGCGTAGGACAGGCGGCTAATGAAAAACTGTTTTTT; cdr3_aa: CASSVGQAANEKLFF
d_call: .; v_call: TRBV7-3; j_call: TRBJ1-1; clone_size: few; cdr3_nt: TGTGCCAGCAGCCACAACAGTGACACTGAAGCTTTCTTT; cdr3_aa: CASSHNSDTEAFF
d_call: .; v_call: TRBV5-5; j_call: TRBJ1-3; clone_size: .; cdr3_nt: TGTGCCAGCAGCTTGTCGGCAGGGGTTGGAAACACCATATATTTT; cdr3_aa: CASSLSAGVGNTIYF
d_call: TRBD2; v_call: TRBV4-2; j_call: TRBJ2-1; clone_size: once; cdr3_nt: TGTGCCAGCAGCCAAACTAGCGGGAGATACAATGAGCAGTTCTTC; cdr3_aa: CASSQTSGRYNEQFF
d_call: TRBD1; v_call: TRBV27; j_call: TRBJ1-1; clone_size: .; cdr3_nt: TGTGCCAGCAAATTACAGGGGGCCATGATCTACACTGAAGCTTTCTTT; cdr3_aa: CASKLQGAMIYTEAFF
d_call: .; v_call: TRBV28; j_call: TRBJ1-5; clone_size: .; cdr3_nt: TGTGCCAGTGCGGGGTATAGCAATCAGCCCCAGCATTTT; cdr3_aa: CASAGYSNQPQHF
d_call: TRBD1; v_call: TRBV28; j_call: TRBJ2-4; clone_size: few; cdr3_nt: TGTGCCAGCAGTACACAGGGGATAGGGGCCAAAAACATTCAGTACTTC; cdr3_aa: CASSTQGIGAKNIQYF
d_call: .; v_call: TRBV9; j_call: TRBJ2-3; clone_size: .; cdr3_nt: TGTGCCAGCAGCGTAGGGCCCCGGACAACTAGCACAGATACGCAGTATTTT; cdr3_aa: CASSVGPRTTSTDTQYF
d_call: TRBD2; v_call: TRBV10-3; j_call: TRBJ2-1; clone_size: .; cdr3_nt: TGTGCCATCGGGAGGGGCCCTTACAATGAGCAGTTCTTC; cdr3_aa: CAIGRGPYNEQFF
d_call: .; v_call: TRBV19; j_call: TRBJ1-5; clone_size: .; cdr3_nt: TGTGCCAGTAGTATATGGGGCAGTAATCAGCCCCAGCATTTT; cdr3_aa: CASSIWGSNQPQHF
d_call: .; v_call: TRBV2; j_call: TRBJ1-4; clone_size: .; cdr3_nt: TGTGCCAGCAGTGAAGGCCGGGAAACTAATGAAAAACTGTTTTTT; cdr3_aa: CASSEGRETNEKLFF
d_call: TRBD2; v_call: TRBV25-1; j_call: TRBJ2-2; clone_size: .; cdr3_nt: TGTGCCAGCAGACCAAATAGCGGGGCGAACACCGGGGAGCTGTTTTTT; cdr3_aa: CASRPNSGANTGELFF
d_call: TRBD1; v_call: TRBV3-1/TRBV3-2; j_call: TRBJ2-7; clone_size: .; cdr3_nt: TGTGCCAGCAGCAGTCGAGAGACAGGGATTCTCGGGCAGTACTTC; cdr3_aa: CASSSRETGILGQYF
d_call: .; v_call: TRBV5-4; j_call: TRBJ2-2; clone_size: few; cdr3_nt: TGTGCCAGCAGCCCTCAGGGGGGAACTAACACCGGGGAGCTGTTTTTT; cdr3_aa: CASSPQGGTNTGELFF
d_call: TRBD1; v_call: TRBV9; j_call: TRBJ2-3; clone_size: .; cdr3_nt: TGTGCCAGCAGCCCGCCCGGGACAGGGGGAGGAGATACGCAGTATTTT; cdr3_aa: CASSPPGTGGGDTQYF
d_call: .; v_call: TRBV29-1; j_call: TRBJ2-5; clone_size: .; cdr3_nt: TGCAGCGTTGAAGATCTACCAGAGACCCAGTACTTC; cdr3_aa: CSVEDLPETQYF
d_call: TRBD2; v_call: TRBV11-2; j_call: TRBJ2-1; clone_size: .; cdr3_nt: TGTGCCAGCAGCCTCCCTGGCGCAACTAGCGGGAGTCGTGAGCAGTTCTTC; cdr3_aa: CASSLPGATSGSREQFF
d_call: .; v_call: TRBV7-3; j_call: TRBJ1-1; clone_size: .; cdr3_nt: TGTGCCAGCAGCTTGGCCGCAGCGACCCCTGAAGCTTTCTTT; cdr3_aa: CASSLAAATPEAFF
d_call: TRBD1; v_call: TRBV19; j_call: TRBJ1-4; clone_size: .; cdr3_nt: TGTGCCAGTAGTCGACAGGGGGCCGAAGAAAAACTGTTTTTT; cdr3_aa: CASSRQGAEEKLFF
d_call: TRBD1; v_call: TRBV5-4; j_call: TRBJ1-2; clone_size: .; cdr3_nt: TGTGCCAGCAGCTCCCCCGGGACAGGGATCGGCTACACCTTC; cdr3_aa: CASSSPGTGIGYTF
d_call: TRBD2; v_call: TRBV10-1; j_call: TRBJ2-7; clone_size: .; cdr3_nt: TGCGCCAGCAGGGAGGGGAAGGGACTAGCGGGAGGTGAAGGAATCTACGAGCAGTACTTC; cdr3_aa: CASREGKGLAGGEGIYEQYF
d_call: .; v_call: TRBV6-1; j_call: TRBJ2-1; clone_size: few; cdr3_nt: TGTGCCAGCAGTGAAAGAAGGGGCGGAAGCTCCTACAATGAGCAGTTCTTC; cdr3_aa: CASSERRGGSSYNEQFF
d_call: .; v_call: TRBV28; j_call: TRBJ1-2; clone_size: .; cdr3_nt: TGTGCCAGCAGTCAGACAGGCTACGGCTACACCTTC; cdr3_aa: CASSQTGYGYTF
d_call: TRBD1; v_call: TRBV28; j_call: TRBJ2-7; clone_size: once; cdr3_nt: TGTGCCAGCAGGCCCGGACAGGGCTCCTACGAGCAGTACTTC; cdr3_aa: CASRPGQGSYEQYF
d_call: .; v_call: TRBV5-4; j_call: TRBJ2-6; clone_size: .; cdr3_nt: TGTGCCAGCAGCTTGGGACAGACCTCTGGGGCCAACGTCCTGACTTTC; cdr3_aa: CASSLGQTSGANVLTF
d_call: .; v_call: TRBV18; j_call: TRBJ1-5; clone_size: .; cdr3_nt: TGTGCCAGCTCACCACTCCATGAGTTCGGGCAGCCCCAGCATTTT; cdr3_aa: CASSPLHEFGQPQHF
d_call: TRBD2; v_call: TRBV4-1; j_call: TRBJ2-7; clone_size: .; cdr3_nt: TGCGCCAGCAGCCAAGGCTTCTCGACTAGCGGGACTTACGAGCAGTACTTC; cdr3_aa: CASSQGFSTSGTYEQYF
d_call: .; v_call: TRBV13; j_call: TRBJ2-7; clone_size: once; cdr3_nt: TGTGCCAGCAGTTTCACCGGGACACCGAGCTACGAGCAGTACTTC; cdr3_aa: CASSFTGTPSYEQYF
d_call: .; v_call: TRBV11-2; j_call: TRBJ2-2; clone_size: .; cdr3_nt: TGTGCCAGCAGCTTAATCTCCGGGGAGCTGTTTTTT; cdr3_aa: CASSLISGELFF
d_call: TRBD1; v_call: TRBV30; j_call: TRBJ1-6; clone_size: few; cdr3_nt: TGTGCCTGGAGTTTAACAGGGGATTCACCCCTCCACTTT; cdr3_aa: CAWSLTGDSPLHF
d_call: .; v_call: TRBV27; j_call: TRBJ1-4; clone_size: .; cdr3_nt: TGTGCCAGCAGTTACAGGCGACAGCTTAATGAAAAACTGTTTTTT; cdr3_aa: CASSYRRQLNEKLFF
d_call: .; v_call: TRBV7-3; j_call: TRBJ2-2; clone_size: .; cdr3_nt: TGTGCCAGCAGCTTACTAGGGGCAGCGAACACCGGGGAGCTGTTTTTT; cdr3_aa: CASSLLGAANTGELFF
d_call: TRBD1; v_call: TRBV7-9; j_call: TRBJ2-3; clone_size: .; cdr3_nt: TGTGCCAGCAGCCGGACCACAGGGGGAGATACGCAGTATTTT; cdr3_aa: CASSRTTGGDTQYF
d_call: TRBD1; v_call: TRBV6-5; j_call: TRBJ1-2; clone_size: medium-sized; cdr3_nt: TGTGCCAGCAGGGACAGGGGTAACTATGGCTACACCTTC; cdr3_aa: CASRDRGNYGYTF
d_call: TRBD1; v_call: TRBV7-2; j_call: TRBJ1-3; clone_size: .; cdr3_nt: TGTGCCAGCAGCTTAGGGGGGACAGGGGGTAACACCATATATTTT; cdr3_aa: CASSLGGTGGNTIYF
d_call: TRBD1; v_call: TRBV29-1; j_call: TRBJ2-5; clone_size: .; cdr3_nt: TGCAGCGTTGAAATAGGACAGGTCCAGCACTTC; cdr3_aa: CSVEIGQVQHF
d_call: TRBD1; v_call: TRBV6-5; j_call: TRBJ1-2; clone_size: .; cdr3_nt: TGTGCCAGCAGTTCACCCGGGACAGGGAATAGTGGCTACACCTTC; cdr3_aa: CASSSPGTGNSGYTF